Listed below are T cell receptor beta chains from one sample, sequenced in a study of high-grade serous ovarian cancer treatment subgroups. Clones were sequenced by immunoSEQ multiplex PCR, and TCRdb holds only the in-frame ones, with some missing. The sample gives some 10,000 clones, 72% of which show up once; 10% to 13% is in the top ten. Sample: tumor tissue. The receptors come from a human donor with high-grade serous ovarian cancer. Each CDR3 is given with its conserved first and last residue. D genes are given only for firm matches. Expanded clones are given a class, and other clones once, few, many or no size at all.

j_call,clone_size,d_call,v_call,cdr3_nt,cdr3_aa
TRBJ1-4,medium-sized,.,TRBV19,TGTGCCAGTATCGGAGTCGGCAGGAAAGCAGAAAAACTGTTTTTT,CASIGVGRKAEKLFF
TRBJ1-4,once,.,TRBV7-9,TGTGCCAGCAGCCCTGGGACATATCCTAATGAAAAACTGTTTTTT,CASSPGTYPNEKLFF
TRBJ2-7,.,.,TRBV15,TGTGCCACCAGCAGAGGCGGGGAGTGGGACGAGCAGTACTTC,CATSRGGEWDEQYF
TRBJ2-3,.,.,TRBV7-2,TGTGCCAGCAGCTTAGTAGGGGTCGCGAGGGGCACAGATACGCAGTATTTT,CASSLVGVARGTDTQYF
TRBJ2-1,.,TRBD2,TRBV10-3,TGTGCCATCAGTCTTAGCGGGGAGGGTGAGCAGTTCTTC,CAISLSGEGEQFF
TRBJ2-7,.,.,TRBV29-1,TGCAGCGTTGCAGGGTCGTCCATCGGCGAGCAGTACTTC,CSVAGSSIGEQYF
TRBJ1-5,large,.,TRBV19,TGTGCCAGTAGTCCGTCTCGGAGTCAGCCCCAGCATTTT,CASSPSRSQPQHF
TRBJ1-1,few,.,TRBV19,TGTGCCAGCAGTCCCCTGGCTGAAGCTTTCTTT,CASSPLAEAFF
TRBJ2-5,.,.,TRBV11-3,TGTGCCAGCAGCTCTAGGGGGGAAGAGACCCAGTACTTC,CASSSRGEETQYF
TRBJ2-3,.,TRBD2,TRBV19,TGTGCCAGTAGAGGCACGGGACTAGCGGACACAGATACGCAGTATTTT,CASRGTGLADTDTQYF
TRBJ2-7,.,.,TRBV20-1,TGCAGTGCCATGCAAAACTACGAGCAGTACTTC,CSAMQNYEQYF
TRBJ1-2,.,TRBD1,TRBV6-5,TGTGCCAGCAGTCCCGGACAGGGGAAGTTTAATGGCTACACCTTC,CASSPGQGKFNGYTF
TRBJ1-6,.,.,TRBV19,TGTGCCAGTACCAAAAGCGGGCGGGGATCCTGGAATTCACCCCTCCACTTT,CASTKSGRGSWNSPLHF
TRBJ2-1,.,.,TRBV7-9,TGTGCCAGCAGCTTTATATCGGGAGTAGGCTACAATGAGCAGTTCTTC,CASSFISGVGYNEQFF